The rows below give T cell receptor beta chains drawn from one sample of a study of CD8+ T cells in alopecia areata. Some clones are missing from TCRdb's copy, which holds only in-frame ones; the method was immunoSEQ multiplex PCR. The sample yields around 250,000 clones, approximately 61% seen once. The material sequenced was CD4+ T cells sorted from blood, taken at week 0. The receptors here all came from a human donor with alopecia areata. The CDR3 runs from the conserved cysteine through the conserved F or W. Each record gives: D gene, V gene, J gene, clone size, CDR3 protein, CDR3 DNA. D genes are given only for firm matches. Clone size is shown for a subset of rows, as once, few, many or a class of expanded clone.

>TRBD1|TRBV11-1|TRBJ2-5|.
CASSPRQGNQETQYF
TGTGCCAGCAGCCCGAGACAGGGGAACCAAGAGACCCAGTACTTC
>.|TRBV27|TRBJ2-3|few
CASSPGTGTDTQYF
TGTGCCAGCAGTCCCGGGACGGGCACAGATACGCAGTATTTT
>.|TRBV25-1|TRBJ2-7|.
CASTGLFEQYF
TGTGCCAGTACGGGACTGTTCGAGCAGTACTTC
>.|TRBV29-1|TRBJ2-5|.
CSVEGGPVAETQYF
TGCAGCGTTGAAGGGGGACCGGTCGCAGAGACCCAGTACTTC
>.|TRBV6-5|TRBJ2-7|.
CASSYSTPGAAQYF
TGTGCCAGCAGTTACTCGACGCCGGGGGCAGCGCAGTACTTC
>TRBD2|TRBV29-1|TRBJ2-3|.
CSVARSGEPDTQYF
TGCAGCGTCGCTAGGAGCGGGGAGCCAGATACGCAGTATTTT
>TRBD2|TRBV7-2|TRBJ2-1|once
CASSLVASGGGEQFF
TGTGCCAGCAGCTTGGTGGCTAGCGGGGGTGGTGAGCAGTTCTTC
>.|TRBV30|TRBJ1-5|few
CAWSVGLANQPQHF
TGTGCCTGGAGTGTAGGATTGGCGAATCAGCCCCAGCATTTT
>.|TRBV7-2|TRBJ1-5|.
CASSRQLHQPQHF
TGTGCCAGCAGCCGACAGCTCCATCAGCCCCAGCATTTT
>.|TRBV5-6|TRBJ1-1|.
CASSLGRTFIFSEAFF
TGTGCCAGCAGCTTGGGCAGGACATTCATCTTCTCTGAAGCTTTCTTT
>.|TRBV4-2|TRBJ1-4|.
CASSQDIVGEKLFF
TGTGCCAGCAGCCAAGATATCGTTGGCGAAAAACTGTTTTTT
>.|TRBV15|TRBJ2-7|.
CATSRDQTSYEQYF
TGTGCCACCAGCAGAGATCAGACTTCCTACGAGCAGTACTTC
>TRBD1|TRBV30|TRBJ2-5|once
CAWSVWTGTGGSETQYF
TGTGCCTGGAGTGTTTGGACCGGGACAGGGGGCTCAGAGACCCAGTACTTC
>.|TRBV2|TRBJ1-1|few
CASIIQQDTEAFF
TGTGCCAGCATCATACAACAGGACACTGAAGCTTTCTTT
>TRBD2|TRBV6-1|TRBJ2-7|many
CASSPERGPSYEQYF
TGTGCCAGCAGCCCGGAGCGGGGGCCGTCCTACGAGCAGTACTTC
>.|TRBV29-1|TRBJ1-1|.
CSALGAGYTEAFF
TGCAGCGCCCTAGGGGCGGGGTACACTGAAGCTTTCTTT
>.|TRBV4-3|TRBJ1-4|.
CASSPYRATNEKLFF
TGCGCCAGCAGCCCCTACAGGGCAACTAATGAAAAACTGTTTTTT
>TRBD1|TRBV25-1|TRBJ2-7|.
CASSATGAHYEQYF
TGTGCCAGCAGTGCGACAGGGGCACACTACGAGCAGTACTTC
>TRBD1|TRBV7-6|TRBJ2-5|.
CASSQGVETQYF
TGTGCCAGCAGTCAGGGGGTGGAGACCCAGTACTTC
>.|TRBV4-1|TRBJ2-7|.
CASSLSQRYEQYF
TGCGCCAGCAGCCTCTCCCAGCGCTACGAGCAGTACTTC
>TRBD2|TRBV5-1|TRBJ2-5|.
CASSLRGSGQETQYF
TGCGCCAGCAGCCTCCGCGGGAGCGGCCAAGAGACCCAGTACTTC
>.|TRBV30|TRBJ2-5|.
CAWSSRVLETQYF
TGTGCCTGGAGTAGTAGGGTTCTAGAGACCCAGTACTTC
>TRBD1|TRBV5-1|TRBJ2-1|.
CASSRDRTGNEQFF
TGCGCCAGCAGCCGGGACAGGACAGGCAATGAGCAGTTCTTC
>.|TRBV29-1|TRBJ2-1|few
CSVWGRGDEQFF
TGCAGCGTCTGGGGCAGGGGTGATGAGCAGTTCTTC
>.|TRBV5-6|TRBJ2-2|.
CASSFVGVSTGELFF
TGTGCCAGCAGCTTTGTGGGCGTCAGCACCGGGGAGCTGTTTTTT
>.|TRBV19|TRBJ2-7|.
CASKDDGYEQYF
TGTGCCAGTAAGGACGACGGCTACGAGCAGTACTTC
>.|TRBV29-1|TRBJ2-5|.
CSVVTETQYF
TGCAGCGTTGTAACCGAGACCCAGTACTTC
>.|TRBV29-1|TRBJ2-3|.
CSVDPGTDTQYF
TGCAGCGTTGACCCCGGCACAGATACGCAGTATTTT